The T cell receptor beta chain described here comes from a study of shared clonotypes between healthy human individuals. Study-wide background: Three plates each covered CD4 naive and memory; CD8 naive two, CD8 memory one.

General study findings and limits: Generation probability values for non-shared clonotypes were lower than those for clonotypes shared by all four donors. The researchers took only blood, and tissue repertoires probably look different.

This clone occurred once. Its antigen is as yet unknown. Genomic DNA (from each subset) was split evenly across several immunoSEQ plates. Clones were sequenced by immunoSEQ multiplex PCR, and TCRdb holds only the in-frame ones, with some missing. The sample includes about 690,000 clones, 90% of them seen just once. The germline V gene has CDR1 SEHNR and CDR2 FQNEAQ (reference sequence). The CDR3 extends over 11 amino acids. The V end was cut by 1 base, the J end by 7 bases, with 4 bases between. The genes are TRBV7-9 and TRBJ2-5, with D unresolved. Sample: memory CD8+ T cells from PBMCs. Stated subset: CD45RO+ cells pooled with CCR7-negative TemRA cells. The clonotype was recovered from a man aged 18 to 35 in good health. Some clones in this sample may be carry-over from other donors' samples. CDR3 bases: TGTGCCAGCAGCTTAGAAGGGACCCAGTACTTC. Residues: CASSLEGTQYF.